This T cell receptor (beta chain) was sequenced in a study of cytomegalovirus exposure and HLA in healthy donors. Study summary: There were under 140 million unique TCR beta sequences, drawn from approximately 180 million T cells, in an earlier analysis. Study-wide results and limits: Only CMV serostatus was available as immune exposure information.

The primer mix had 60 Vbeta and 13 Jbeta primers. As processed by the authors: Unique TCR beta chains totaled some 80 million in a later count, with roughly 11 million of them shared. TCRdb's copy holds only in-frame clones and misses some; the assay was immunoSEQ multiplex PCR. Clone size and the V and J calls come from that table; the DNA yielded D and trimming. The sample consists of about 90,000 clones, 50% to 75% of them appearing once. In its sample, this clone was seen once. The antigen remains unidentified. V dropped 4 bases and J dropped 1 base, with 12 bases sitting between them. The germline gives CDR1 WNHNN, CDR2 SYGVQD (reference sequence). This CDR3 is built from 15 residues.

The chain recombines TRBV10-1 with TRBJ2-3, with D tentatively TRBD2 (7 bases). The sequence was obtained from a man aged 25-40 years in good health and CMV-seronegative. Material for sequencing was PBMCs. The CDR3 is CASSVGGLRTDTQYF. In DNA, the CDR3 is TGCGCCAGCAGTGTGGGGGGGCTCCGCACAGATACGCAGTATTTT.